This TCR beta chain was captured in a study of blood T cell repertoires in COVID-19. Using immunoSEQ multiplex PCR, the repertoire was profiled, and TCRdb retains in-frame clones only, with some absent. The sample yields approximately 200,000 clones, more than 65% seen once. The CDR3 covers 16 residues. The germline V gene has CDR1 SGHVS and CDR2 FQNEAQ. V lost 5 bases to trimming and J lost 4 bases; unmatched junction nucleotides: 7. V gene TRBV7-8 combines with J gene TRBJ2-2; TRBD1 aligns across 10 bases. The receptor was derived from a woman in her 30s who had recovered from COVID-19. Source material: peripheral blood. The CDR3 spells CASSLTGGAGTGELFF. The CDR3, as DNA: TGTGCCAGCAGCCTGACAGGGGGCGCCGGCACCGGGGAGCTGTTTTTT.